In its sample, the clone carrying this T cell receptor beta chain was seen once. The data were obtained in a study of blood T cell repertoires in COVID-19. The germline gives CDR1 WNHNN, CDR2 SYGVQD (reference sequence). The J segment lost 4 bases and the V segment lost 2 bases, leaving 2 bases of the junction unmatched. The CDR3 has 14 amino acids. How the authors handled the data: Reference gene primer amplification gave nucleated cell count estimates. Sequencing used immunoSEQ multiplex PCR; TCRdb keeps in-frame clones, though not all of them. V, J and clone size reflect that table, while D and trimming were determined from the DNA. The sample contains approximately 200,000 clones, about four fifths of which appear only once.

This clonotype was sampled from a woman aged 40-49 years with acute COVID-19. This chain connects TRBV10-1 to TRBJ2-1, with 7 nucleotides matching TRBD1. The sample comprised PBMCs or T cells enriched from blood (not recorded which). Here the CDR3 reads CASSEGQAYNEQFF. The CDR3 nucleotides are TGCGCCAGCAGTGAGGGACAGGCTTACAATGAGCAGTTCTTC.